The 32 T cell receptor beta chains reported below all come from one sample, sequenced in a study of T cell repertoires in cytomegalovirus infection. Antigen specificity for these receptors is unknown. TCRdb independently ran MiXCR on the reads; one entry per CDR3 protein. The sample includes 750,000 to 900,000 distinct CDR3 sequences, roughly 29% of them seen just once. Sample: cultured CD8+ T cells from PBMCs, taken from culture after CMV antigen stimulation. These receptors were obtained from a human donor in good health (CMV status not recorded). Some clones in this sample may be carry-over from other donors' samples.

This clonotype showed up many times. The CDR3, as DNA: TGTGCCAGCAGACTAGACAGAAAGGCCTATGGCTACACCTTC. The encoded protein is CASRLDRKAYGYTF. This sequence joins TRBV6-5 and TRBJ1-2; TRBD1 might be the D (5 bases). Germline assignment: CDR1 MNHEY and CDR2 SVGAGI. This CDR3 comprises 14 residues. V gave up 6 bases and J gave up 4 bases, with 15 bases separating them.

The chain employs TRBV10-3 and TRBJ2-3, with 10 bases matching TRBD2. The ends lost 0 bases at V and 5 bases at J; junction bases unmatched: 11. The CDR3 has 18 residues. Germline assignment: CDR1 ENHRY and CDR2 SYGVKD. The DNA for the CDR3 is TGTGCCATCAGTGAGTCGAAGCGGGGGGGCCCTGTGCGAGATACGCAGTATTTT. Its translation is CAISESKRGGPVRDTQYF.

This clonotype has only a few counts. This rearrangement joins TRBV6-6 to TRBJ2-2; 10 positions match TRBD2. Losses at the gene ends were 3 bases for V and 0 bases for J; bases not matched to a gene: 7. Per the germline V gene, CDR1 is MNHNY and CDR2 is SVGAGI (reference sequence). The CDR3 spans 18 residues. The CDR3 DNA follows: TGTGCCAGCAGTTATGGGCTAGCGGGGGATTCGAACACCGGGGAGCTGTTTTTT. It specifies CASSYGLAGDSNTGELFF.

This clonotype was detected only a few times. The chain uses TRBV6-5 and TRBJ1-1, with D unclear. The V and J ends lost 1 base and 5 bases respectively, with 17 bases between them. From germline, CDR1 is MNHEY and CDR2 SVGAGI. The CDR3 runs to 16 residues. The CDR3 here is CASSYWREDGGTEAFF. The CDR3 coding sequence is TGTGCCAGCAGTTACTGGCGTGAGGACGGAGGAACTGAAGCTTTCTTT.

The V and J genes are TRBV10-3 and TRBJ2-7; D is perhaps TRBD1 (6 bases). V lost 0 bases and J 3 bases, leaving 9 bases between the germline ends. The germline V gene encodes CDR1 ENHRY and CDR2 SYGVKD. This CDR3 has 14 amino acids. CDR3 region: CAISESTGHYEQYV. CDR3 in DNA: TGTGCCATCAGTGAGTCGACAGGACACTACGAGCAGTACGTC.

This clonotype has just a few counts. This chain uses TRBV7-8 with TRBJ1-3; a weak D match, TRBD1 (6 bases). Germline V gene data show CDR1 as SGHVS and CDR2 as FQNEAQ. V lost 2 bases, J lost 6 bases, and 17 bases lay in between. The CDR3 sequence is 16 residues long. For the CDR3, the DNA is TGTGCCAGCAGCTTAAACAGGGCGCCCCTCGAAAACACCATATATTTT. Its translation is CASSLNRAPLENTIYF. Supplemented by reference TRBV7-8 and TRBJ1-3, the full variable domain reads GAGVSQSPRYKVAKRGQDVALRCDPISGHVSLFWYQQALGQGPEFLTYFQNEAQLDKSGLPSDRFFAERPEGSVSTLKIQRTQQEDSAVYLCASSLNRAPLENTIYFGEGSWLTVV.

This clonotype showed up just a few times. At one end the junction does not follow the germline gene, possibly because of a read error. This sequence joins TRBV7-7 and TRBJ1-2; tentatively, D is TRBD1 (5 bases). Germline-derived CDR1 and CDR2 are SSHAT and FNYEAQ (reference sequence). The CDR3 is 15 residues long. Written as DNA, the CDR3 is TGTGCTAGCAGCTTAGGGGTTCGACTCACGGGCGGCTACACCTTC. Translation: CASSLGVRLTGGYTF.

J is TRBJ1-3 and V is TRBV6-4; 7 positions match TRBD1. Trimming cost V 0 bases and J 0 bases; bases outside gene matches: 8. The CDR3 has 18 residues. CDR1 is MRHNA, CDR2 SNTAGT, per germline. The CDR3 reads CASSDSGTAAISGNTIYF. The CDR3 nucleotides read TGTGCCAGCAGTGACTCCGGGACAGCTGCAATCTCTGGAAACACCATATATTTT.

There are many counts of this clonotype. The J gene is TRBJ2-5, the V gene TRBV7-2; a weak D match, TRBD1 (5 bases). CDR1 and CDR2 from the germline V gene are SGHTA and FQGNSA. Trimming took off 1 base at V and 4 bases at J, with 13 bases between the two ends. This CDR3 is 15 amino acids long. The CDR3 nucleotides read TGTGCCAGCAGCTTAGGGTTCCAGGGCCTAGAGACCCAGTACTTC. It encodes CASSLGFQGLETQYF. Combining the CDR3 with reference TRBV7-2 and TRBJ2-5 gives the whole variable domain GAGVSQSPSNKVTEKGKDVELRCDPISGHTALYWYRQSLGQGLEFLIYFQGNSAPDKSGLPSDRFSAERTGGSVSTLTIQRTQQEDSAVYLCASSLGFQGLETQYFGPGTRLLVL.

The CDR3 DNA sequence: TGTGCCAGCGCGGCGGGGGGGCATCGGAGTGAAAAACTGTTTTTT. This encodes CASAAGGHRSEKLFF. V and J are TRBV27 and TRBJ1-4; tentatively, D is TRBD1 (6 bases). This CDR3 region has 15 residues. CDR1 and CDR2 from the germline V gene are MNHEY and SMNVEV (reference sequence). The germline V and J ends were trimmed by 8 bases and 7 bases, with 20 bases remaining between them.

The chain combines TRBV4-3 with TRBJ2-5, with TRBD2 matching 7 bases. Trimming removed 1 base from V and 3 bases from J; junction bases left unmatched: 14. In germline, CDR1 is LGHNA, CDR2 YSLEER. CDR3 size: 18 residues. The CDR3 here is CASSQGVAGISGKETQYF. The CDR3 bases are TGCGCCAGCAGCCAAGGGGTAGCGGGTATCTCGGGGAAAGAGACCCAGTACTTC.

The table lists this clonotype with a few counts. The CDR3 nucleotides read TGTGCCAGCAGTCTCTCGATGGGCAGCAATGAGCAGTTCTTC. Protein sequence: CASSLSMGSNEQFF. The chain employs TRBV27 and TRBJ2-1; no definite D call. The CDR3 totals 14 residues. Trimming removed 5 bases at V and 6 bases at J, with 14 bases between. The germline gives CDR1 MNHEY, CDR2 SMNVEV (reference sequence).

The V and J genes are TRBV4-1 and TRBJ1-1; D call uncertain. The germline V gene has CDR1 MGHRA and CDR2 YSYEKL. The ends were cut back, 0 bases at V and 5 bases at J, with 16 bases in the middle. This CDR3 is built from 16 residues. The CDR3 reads CASSQDYDLGGTEAFF. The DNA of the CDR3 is TGCGCCAGCAGCCAAGACTACGACCTGGGCGGTACTGAAGCTTTCTTT.

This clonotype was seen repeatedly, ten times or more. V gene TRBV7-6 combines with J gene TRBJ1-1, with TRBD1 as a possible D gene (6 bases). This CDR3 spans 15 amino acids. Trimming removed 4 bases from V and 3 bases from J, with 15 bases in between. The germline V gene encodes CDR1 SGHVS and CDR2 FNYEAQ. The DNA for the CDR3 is TGTGCCAGCAGCTCAGGGGTACTCGAGGACACTGAAGCTTTCTTT. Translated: CASSSGVLEDTEAFF.

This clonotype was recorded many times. CDR3 in DNA: TGTGCCAGCAGCCCCCCGAAGGGGGCCACTGAAGCTTTCTTT. Its translation: CASSPPKGATEAFF. The chain has TRBV7-9 and TRBJ1-1; 7 bases are a match to TRBD1. The CDR3 extends over 14 amino acids. The V and J ends lost 5 bases and 4 bases, in that order; junction bases with no gene match: 7. Germline loops: CDR1 SEHNR, CDR2 FQNEAQ (reference sequence). Complete variable domain (other parts from reference TRBV7-9 and TRBJ1-1): DTGVSQNPRHKITKRGQNVTFRCDPISEHNRLYWYRQTLGQGPEFLTYFQNEAQLEKSRLLSDRFSAERPKGSFSTLEIQRTEQGDSAMYLCASSPPKGATEAFFGQGTRLTVV.

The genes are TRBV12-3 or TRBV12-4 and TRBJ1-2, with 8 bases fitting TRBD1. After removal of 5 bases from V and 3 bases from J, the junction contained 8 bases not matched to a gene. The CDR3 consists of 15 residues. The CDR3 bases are TGTGCCAGCAGTCCCCGGACAGGGTTGGACTATGGCTACACCTTC. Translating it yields CASSPRTGLDYGYTF.

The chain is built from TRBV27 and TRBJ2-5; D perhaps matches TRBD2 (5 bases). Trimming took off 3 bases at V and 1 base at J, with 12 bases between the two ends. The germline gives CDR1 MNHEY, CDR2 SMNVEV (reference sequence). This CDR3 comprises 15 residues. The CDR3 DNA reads TGTGCCAGCAGTTTTTTTTCAGGACTCCAAGAGACCCAGTACTTC. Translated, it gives CASSFFSGLQETQYF.

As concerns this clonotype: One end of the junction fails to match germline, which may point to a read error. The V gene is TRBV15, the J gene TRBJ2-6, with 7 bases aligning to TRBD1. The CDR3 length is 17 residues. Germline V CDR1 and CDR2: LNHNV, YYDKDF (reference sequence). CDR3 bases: TGTGACACCAGCAGATCAGGACAGGACTCTGGGGCCAACGTCCTGACTTTC. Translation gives CDTSRSGQDSGANVLTF.

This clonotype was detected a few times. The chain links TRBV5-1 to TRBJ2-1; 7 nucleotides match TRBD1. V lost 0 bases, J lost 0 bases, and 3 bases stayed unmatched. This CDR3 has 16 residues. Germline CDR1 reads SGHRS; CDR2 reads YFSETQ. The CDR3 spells CASSLGTGSSYNEQFF. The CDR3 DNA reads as TGCGCCAGCAGCTTGGGGACAGGTAGCTCCTACAATGAGCAGTTCTTC.

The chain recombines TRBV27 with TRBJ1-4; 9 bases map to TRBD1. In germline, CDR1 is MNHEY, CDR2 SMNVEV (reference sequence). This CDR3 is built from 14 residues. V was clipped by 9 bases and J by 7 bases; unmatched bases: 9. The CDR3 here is CASTTGTGFEKLFF. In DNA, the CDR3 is TGTGCCAGTACTACCGGGACAGGGTTTGAAAAACTGTTTTTT.

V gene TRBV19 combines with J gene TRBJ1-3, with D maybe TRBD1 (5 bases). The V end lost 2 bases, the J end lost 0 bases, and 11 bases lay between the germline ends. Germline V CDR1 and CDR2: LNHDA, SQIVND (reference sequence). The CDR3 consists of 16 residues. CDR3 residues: CASSIRDAFSGNTIYF. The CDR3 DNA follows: TGTGCCAGTAGTATACGGGACGCCTTCTCTGGAAACACCATATATTTT.

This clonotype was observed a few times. CDR3 nucleotides: TGTGCCAGCAGCCCTGTCGAGGGCTCAAAGGAGACCCAGTACTTC. Translation: CASSPVEGSKETQYF. The chain joins TRBV7-9 to TRBJ2-5; tentative D call: TRBD2 (5 bases). The V and J ends lost 5 bases and 5 bases respectively, with 18 bases between them. Germline V gene lookup returns CDR1 SEHNR and CDR2 FQNEAQ (reference sequence). This CDR3 has 15 amino acids.

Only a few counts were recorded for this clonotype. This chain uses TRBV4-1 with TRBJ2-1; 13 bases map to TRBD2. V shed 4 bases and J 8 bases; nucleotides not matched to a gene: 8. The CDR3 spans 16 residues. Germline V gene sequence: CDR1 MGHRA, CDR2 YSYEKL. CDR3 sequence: CASSPTSGGASDEQFF. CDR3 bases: TGCGCCAGCAGCCCTACTAGCGGGGGGGCGTCAGATGAGCAGTTCTTC.

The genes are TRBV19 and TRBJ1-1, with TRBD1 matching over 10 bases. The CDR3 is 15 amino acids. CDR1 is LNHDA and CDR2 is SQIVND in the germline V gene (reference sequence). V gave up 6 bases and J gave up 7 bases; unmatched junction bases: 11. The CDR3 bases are TGTGCCAGTAGGTACTCCGGGACAGGGGCATTTGAAGCTTTCTTT. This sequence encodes CASRYSGTGAFEAFF.

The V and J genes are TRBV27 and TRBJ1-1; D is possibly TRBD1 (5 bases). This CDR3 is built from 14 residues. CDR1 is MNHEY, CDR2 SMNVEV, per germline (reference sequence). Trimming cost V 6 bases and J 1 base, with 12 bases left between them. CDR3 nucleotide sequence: TGTGCCAGCAGGCTGGGACTGTGGAACACTGAAGCTTTCTTT. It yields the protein CASRLGLWNTEAFF.

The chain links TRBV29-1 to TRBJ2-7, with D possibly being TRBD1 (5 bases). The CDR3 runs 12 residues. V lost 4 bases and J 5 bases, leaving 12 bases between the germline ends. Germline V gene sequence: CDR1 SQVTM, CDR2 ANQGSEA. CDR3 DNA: TGCAGCGTTGGGCAGGGATCGGACGAGCAGTACGTC. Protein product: CSVGQGSDEQYV.

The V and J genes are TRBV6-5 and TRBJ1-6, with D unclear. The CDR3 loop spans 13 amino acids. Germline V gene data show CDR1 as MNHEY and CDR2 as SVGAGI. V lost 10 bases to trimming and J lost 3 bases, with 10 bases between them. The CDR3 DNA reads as TGTGCCACCAAGGGAATCTATAATTCACCCCTCCACTTT. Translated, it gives CATKGIYNSPLHF.

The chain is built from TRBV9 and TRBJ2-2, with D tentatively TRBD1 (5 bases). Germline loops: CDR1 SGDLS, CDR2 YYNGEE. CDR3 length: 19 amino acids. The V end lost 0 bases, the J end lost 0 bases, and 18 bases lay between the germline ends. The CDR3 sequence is CASSVAFLNTGSNTGELFF. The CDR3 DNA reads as TGTGCCAGCAGCGTAGCTTTCCTCAATACAGGATCGAACACCGGGGAGCTGTTTTTT.

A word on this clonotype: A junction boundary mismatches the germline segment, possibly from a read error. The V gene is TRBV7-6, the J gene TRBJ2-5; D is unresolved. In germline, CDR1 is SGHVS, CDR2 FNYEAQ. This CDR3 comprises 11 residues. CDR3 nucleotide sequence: TGTGCCAGCAGCTTAATAGGCCTGGAGCACTTC. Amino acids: CASSLIGLEHF.

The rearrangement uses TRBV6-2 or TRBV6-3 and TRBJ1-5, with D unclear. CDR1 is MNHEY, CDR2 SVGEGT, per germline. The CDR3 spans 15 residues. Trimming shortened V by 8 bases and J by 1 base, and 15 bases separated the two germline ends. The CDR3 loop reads CASSIPPSSNQPQHF. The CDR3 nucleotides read TGTGCCAGCTCCATTCCCCCGTCGAGCAATCAGCCCCAGCATTTT.

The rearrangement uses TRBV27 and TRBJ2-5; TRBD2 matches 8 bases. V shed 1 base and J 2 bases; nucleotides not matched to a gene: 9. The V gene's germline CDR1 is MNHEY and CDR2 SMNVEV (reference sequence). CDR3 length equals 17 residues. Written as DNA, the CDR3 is TGTGCCAGCAGTTTATTGTTTGCGGGGGGTGTTCAAGAGACCCAGTACTTC. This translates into CASSLLFAGGVQETQYF.

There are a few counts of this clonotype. The CDR3 nucleotides read TGTGCCAGCAGTCCCACGGGGGGGCTTTCCTACGAGCAGTACTTC. Its protein is CASSPTGGLSYEQYF. V gene TRBV6-6 combines with J gene TRBJ2-7; 8 bases agree with TRBD2. The CDR3 is 15 amino acids. V was pared by 5 bases and J by 1 base, with 7 bases of the junction left unmatched. Germline V lookup: CDR1 MNHNY, CDR2 SVGAGI (reference sequence).